This TCR beta chain was identified during a study of PD-L1 blockade in urothelial cancer. The wider study: Blood samples contained a median around 130,000 T cells.

V was clipped by 1 base and J by 1 base, with 11 bases between them. Germline loops: CDR1 SNHLY, CDR2 FYNNEI. CDR3 length: 15 residues. Added to each PCR by spiking were synthetic TCR analog templates. Assay: immunoSEQ multiplex PCR; the TCRdb copy retains only in-frame clones and omits some. The table has roughly 87,000 clones, about nine tenths seen once. Patients' urothelial carcinoma was locally advanced or metastatic. About this clone: Antigen unknown.

Study results and caveats: By 3 weeks, tumor-associated blood clones had expanded more in durable-benefit patients.

The sequence was collected from a woman aged 70-85 years with urothelial cancer. Sequencing was performed on PBMCs, taken around atezolizumab (anti-PD-L1) treatment. The V call is TRBV2, the J call TRBJ2-7, with TRBD1 as a possible D gene (5 bases). CDR3 nucleotides: TGTGCCAGCAGTGAAGAGGACAACTATTCCTACGAGCAGTACTTC. It encodes CASSEEDNYSYEQYF.